A selection of T cell receptor beta chains follows, all from one sample in a study of blood T cell repertoires in COVID-19. Generated by immunoSEQ multiplex PCR, the TCRdb table keeps only in-frame clones and is missing some. The sample consists of more than 100,000 clones, 84% of them appearing once. The specimen sequenced was peripheral blood. Receptors were obtained from a man aged 55-75 years with acute or convalescent COVID-19. CDR3s include the opening cysteine and the closing phenylalanine or tryptophan. The D gene is left open where the match is weak. The listing skips clone size in some rows; elsewhere it reads once, few, many or a size class.

v_gene: TRBV20-1; j_gene: TRBJ2-3; abundance: -; d_gene: TRBD2; CDR3nt: TGCAGTGCTAGTCCCCATAGGACTAGTCCGACAGATACGCAGTATTTT; CDR3aa: CSASPHRTSPTDTQYF
v_gene: TRBV3-1/TRBV3-2; j_gene: TRBJ2-2; abundance: -; d_gene: -; CDR3nt: TGTGCCAGCAGCCAAAGCGGTCTTTCGAACACCGGGGAGCTGTTTTTT; CDR3aa: CASSQSGLSNTGELFF
v_gene: TRBV19; j_gene: TRBJ2-7; abundance: -; d_gene: -; CDR3nt: TGTGCCAGTAGTATAAAGGGACATAACTACGAGCAGTACTTC; CDR3aa: CASSIKGHNYEQYF
v_gene: TRBV19; j_gene: TRBJ1-4; abundance: -; d_gene: TRBD1; CDR3nt: TGTGCCAGTAGTCGTGGGACAGGGTATGCTGAAAAACTGTTTTTT; CDR3aa: CASSRGTGYAEKLFF
v_gene: TRBV27; j_gene: TRBJ2-5; abundance: once; d_gene: -; CDR3nt: TGTGCCAGCAGTGCGACAGTTAGGGAAGAGACCCAGTACTTC; CDR3aa: CASSATVREETQYF
v_gene: TRBV27; j_gene: TRBJ1-1; abundance: -; d_gene: TRBD1; CDR3nt: TGTGCCAGCAGTTTCTCCCGCCAGGGGGACACTGAAGCTTTCTTT; CDR3aa: CASSFSRQGDTEAFF
v_gene: TRBV7-6; j_gene: TRBJ2-5; abundance: -; d_gene: TRBD1; CDR3nt: TGTGCCAGCAGCACCGGGACAGGGGGCGGAGAGACCCAGTACTTC; CDR3aa: CASSTGTGGGETQYF
v_gene: TRBV19; j_gene: TRBJ2-1; abundance: -; d_gene: TRBD2; CDR3nt: TGTGCCAGTAGTATCGGGAGACTAGCGGGTTCCTACAATGAGCAGTTCTTC; CDR3aa: CASSIGRLAGSYNEQFF
v_gene: TRBV11-3; j_gene: TRBJ2-1; abundance: once; d_gene: TRBD1; CDR3nt: TGTGCCAGCAGCCCTAGAGCGGGTGGACAGGGCCCCTACAATGAGCAGTTCTTC; CDR3aa: CASSPRAGGQGPYNEQFF
v_gene: TRBV5-1; j_gene: TRBJ1-5; abundance: -; d_gene: -; CDR3nt: TGCGCCAGCAGCTTGGGGACCGGACACAATCAGCCCCAGCATTTT; CDR3aa: CASSLGTGHNQPQHF
v_gene: TRBV5-1; j_gene: TRBJ2-5; abundance: -; d_gene: TRBD2; CDR3nt: TGCGCCAGCAGCTTGGCTACTAGCGGGGGATCAGAGACCCAGTACTTC; CDR3aa: CASSLATSGGSETQYF
v_gene: TRBV5-1; j_gene: TRBJ1-2; abundance: -; d_gene: -; CDR3nt: TGCGCCAGCAGCTTGCCCGGCAGGGGTGACGGCTACACCTTC; CDR3aa: CASSLPGRGDGYTF
v_gene: TRBV4-1; j_gene: TRBJ2-5; abundance: -; d_gene: TRBD2; CDR3nt: TGCGCCAGCAGCTCCAGCGGGGGGGCCGGAGAGACCCAGTACTTC; CDR3aa: CASSSSGGAGETQYF
v_gene: TRBV5-6; j_gene: TRBJ2-7; abundance: -; d_gene: TRBD2; CDR3nt: TGTGCCAGCAGCTTGTTTGCTAGCGGGTTCTCCTACGAGCAGTACTTC; CDR3aa: CASSLFASGFSYEQYF
v_gene: TRBV9; j_gene: TRBJ2-7; abundance: few; d_gene: TRBD2; CDR3nt: TGTGCCAGCAGCTTAGGACTAGCGGGGGGCTCGCCCTCCTACGAGCAGTACTTC; CDR3aa: CASSLGLAGGSPSYEQYF
v_gene: TRBV7-2; j_gene: TRBJ2-2; abundance: -; d_gene: -; CDR3nt: TGTGCCAGCAGCTTCAGGGGAGTCACCGGGGAGCTGTTTTTT; CDR3aa: CASSFRGVTGELFF
v_gene: TRBV6-6; j_gene: TRBJ2-3; abundance: -; d_gene: TRBD2; CDR3nt: TGTGCCAGCAGCTGGACTAGCGGGGGGTACACAGATACGCAGTATTTT; CDR3aa: CASSWTSGGYTDTQYF
v_gene: TRBV12-3/TRBV12-4; j_gene: TRBJ1-2; abundance: -; d_gene: -; CDR3nt: TGTGCCAGCAGTCTCAGCGCTAACTATGGCTACACCTTC; CDR3aa: CASSLSANYGYTF
v_gene: TRBV5-1; j_gene: TRBJ1-6; abundance: -; d_gene: -; CDR3nt: TGCGCCAGCAGCTTGTCCGGGAATTCACCCCTCCACTTT; CDR3aa: CASSLSGNSPLHF
v_gene: TRBV5-1; j_gene: TRBJ2-3; abundance: -; d_gene: -; CDR3nt: TGCGCCAGCAGCTTGTGGTGGGGGAGCGGGGATACGCAGTATTTT; CDR3aa: CASSLWWGSGDTQYF
v_gene: TRBV10-3; j_gene: TRBJ2-2; abundance: -; d_gene: TRBD1; CDR3nt: TGTGCCATCAGAACAGGGGGCACCGGGGAGCTGTTTTTT; CDR3aa: CAIRTGGTGELFF
v_gene: TRBV29-1; j_gene: TRBJ2-1; abundance: -; d_gene: -; CDR3nt: TGCAGCGTTGACGCAGGAAACTCCTACAATGAGCAGTTCTTC; CDR3aa: CSVDAGNSYNEQFF
v_gene: TRBV15; j_gene: TRBJ2-2; abundance: -; d_gene: -; CDR3nt: TGTGCCACCTACAGGGAGGGGGAGCTGTTTTTT; CDR3aa: CATYREGELFF
v_gene: TRBV27; j_gene: TRBJ2-7; abundance: few; d_gene: -; CDR3nt: TGTGCCAGCAGGCGAGGACAGAGCTACGAGCAGTACTTC; CDR3aa: CASRRGQSYEQYF
v_gene: TRBV21-1; j_gene: TRBJ1-5; abundance: once; d_gene: -; CDR3nt: TGTGCCAGCAGCAAATGGGACAGGGGCCCGCCGCTGGGCAATCAGCCCCAGCATTTT; CDR3aa: CASSKWDRGPPLGNQPQHF
v_gene: TRBV7-3; j_gene: TRBJ1-1; abundance: -; d_gene: -; CDR3nt: TGTGCCAGCAGTTGGCGGGGGGACACTGAAGCTTTCTTT; CDR3aa: CASSWRGDTEAFF
v_gene: TRBV6-6; j_gene: TRBJ2-7; abundance: -; d_gene: TRBD1; CDR3nt: TGTGCCAGCAGACAGAGGACAGGGGGCATCAACGAGCAGTACTTC; CDR3aa: CASRQRTGGINEQYF
v_gene: TRBV5-1; j_gene: TRBJ2-7; abundance: -; d_gene: -; CDR3nt: TGCGCCAGCAGCTTGGGCCCGAGCTCCTACGAGCAGTACTTC; CDR3aa: CASSLGPSSYEQYF
v_gene: TRBV27; j_gene: TRBJ1-3; abundance: few; d_gene: -; CDR3nt: TGTGCCAGCAGTCCCATGGCGGGGGTTGGAAACACCATATATTTT; CDR3aa: CASSPMAGVGNTIYF
v_gene: TRBV5-4; j_gene: TRBJ2-1; abundance: -; d_gene: TRBD2; CDR3nt: TGTGCCAGCAGCGACGGGACTAGCGGTTACAATGAGCAGTTCTTC; CDR3aa: CASSDGTSGYNEQFF
v_gene: TRBV13; j_gene: TRBJ2-7; abundance: once; d_gene: -; CDR3nt: TGTGCCAGCAGCTTAGGGCTGGGAGGCTACGAGCAGTACTTC; CDR3aa: CASSLGLGGYEQYF
v_gene: TRBV5-5; j_gene: TRBJ2-7; abundance: -; d_gene: -; CDR3nt: TGTGCCAGCAGCTTGGGGACAGCCCTTGGGGACGAGCAGTACTTC; CDR3aa: CASSLGTALGDEQYF
v_gene: TRBV4-2; j_gene: TRBJ1-1; abundance: -; d_gene: -; CDR3nt: TGTGCCAGCAGCCAAGCCACCCAGGGAACTGAAGCTTTCTTT; CDR3aa: CASSQATQGTEAFF
v_gene: TRBV6-1; j_gene: TRBJ1-5; abundance: -; d_gene: -; CDR3nt: TGTGCCAGCAGTGAAGTTAACGGTCAGCCCCAGCATTTT; CDR3aa: CASSEVNGQPQHF
v_gene: TRBV7-2; j_gene: TRBJ2-5; abundance: -; d_gene: TRBD2; CDR3nt: TGTGCCAGCAGCTCCGACCTAGCGGGAGGGCGACGGGAGACCCAGTACTTC; CDR3aa: CASSSDLAGGRRETQYF
v_gene: TRBV5-1; j_gene: TRBJ1-2; abundance: -; d_gene: -; CDR3nt: TGCGCCAGCAGCTTGGAAGGGGTTTCGGGCTATGGCTACACCTTC; CDR3aa: CASSLEGVSGYGYTF
v_gene: TRBV12-3/TRBV12-4; j_gene: TRBJ1-1; abundance: few; d_gene: -; CDR3nt: TGTGCCAGCAGTTTCCAGGCGAACACTGAAGCTTTCTTT; CDR3aa: CASSFQANTEAFF
v_gene: TRBV29-1; j_gene: TRBJ2-2; abundance: -; d_gene: -; CDR3nt: TGCAGCGTCGCCGGGACTTCCTACACCGGGGAGCTGTTTTTT; CDR3aa: CSVAGTSYTGELFF
v_gene: TRBV6-5; j_gene: TRBJ2-2; abundance: -; d_gene: TRBD1; CDR3nt: TGTGCCAGCAGGAAACAGGGGGCGTCCGGGGAGCTGTTTTTT; CDR3aa: CASRKQGASGELFF